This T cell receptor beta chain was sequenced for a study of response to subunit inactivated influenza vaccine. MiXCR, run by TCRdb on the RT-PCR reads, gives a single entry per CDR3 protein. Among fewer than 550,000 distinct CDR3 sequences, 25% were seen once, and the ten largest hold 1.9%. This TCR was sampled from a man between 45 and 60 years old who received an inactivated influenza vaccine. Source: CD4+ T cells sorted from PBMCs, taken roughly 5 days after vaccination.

This CDR3 reads CASSAWTDQETQYF. CDR3 nucleotides: TGTGCCAGCAGCGCCTGGACGGATCAAGAGACCCAGTACTTC. J is TRBJ2-5 and V is TRBV2; the D is unclear. The CDR3 totals 14 residues. Germline V lookup: CDR1 SNHLY, CDR2 FYNNEI. V dropped 6 bases and J dropped 2 bases, with 13 bases sitting between them.